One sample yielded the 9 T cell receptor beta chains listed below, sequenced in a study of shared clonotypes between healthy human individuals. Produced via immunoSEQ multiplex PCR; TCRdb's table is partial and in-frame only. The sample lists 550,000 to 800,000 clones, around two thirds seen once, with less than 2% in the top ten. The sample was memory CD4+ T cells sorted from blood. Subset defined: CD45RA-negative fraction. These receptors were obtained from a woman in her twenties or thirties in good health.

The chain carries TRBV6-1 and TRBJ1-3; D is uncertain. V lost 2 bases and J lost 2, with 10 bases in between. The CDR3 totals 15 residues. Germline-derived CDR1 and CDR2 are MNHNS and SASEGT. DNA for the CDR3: TGTGCCAGCAGTGAAATTCGTGGCACTGGAAACACCATATATTTT. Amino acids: CASSEIRGTGNTIYF.

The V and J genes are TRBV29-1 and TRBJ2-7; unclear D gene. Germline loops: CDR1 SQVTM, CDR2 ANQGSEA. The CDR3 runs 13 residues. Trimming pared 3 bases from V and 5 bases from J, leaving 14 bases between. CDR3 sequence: CSVEGDGPDEQYF. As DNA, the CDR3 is TGCAGCGTTGAGGGCGATGGACCGGACGAGCAGTACTTC.

CDR3 coding DNA: TGTGCCAGCAGCACCCCCGGGACAGGGGATGAAAAACTGTTTTTT. Translating gives CASSTPGTGDEKLFF. The V gene is TRBV5-4, the J gene TRBJ1-4; 10 nucleotides agree with TRBD1. V was pared by 4 bases and J by 6 bases, with 6 bases of the junction left unmatched. The CDR3 consists of 15 residues. Per germline, CDR1 SGHNT and CDR2 YYREEE (reference sequence).

CDR3 nucleotide sequence: TGTGCCAGCAGTGGCGGGACAGTAGACAATGAGCAGTTCTTC. The encoded protein is CASSGGTVDNEQFF. The chain combines TRBV25-1 with TRBJ2-1, with a tentative D call TRBD1 (7 bases). Germline CDR1 reads MGHDK; CDR2 reads SYGVNS. Trimming shortened V by 4 bases and J by 5 bases, and 12 bases separated the two germline ends. This CDR3 comprises 14 residues.

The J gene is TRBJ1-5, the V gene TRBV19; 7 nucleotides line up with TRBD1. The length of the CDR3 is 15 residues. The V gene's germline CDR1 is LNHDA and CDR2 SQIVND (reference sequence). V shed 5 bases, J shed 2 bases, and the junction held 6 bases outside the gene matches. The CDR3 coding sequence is TGTGCCAGTAGTCTTGGACAGGTGGGCAATCAGCCCCAGCATTTT. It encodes CASSLGQVGNQPQHF.

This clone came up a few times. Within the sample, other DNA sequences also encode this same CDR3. CDR3 sequence: CASSQVRYNEQFF. In DNA form, the CDR3 reads TGTGCCAGCAGCCAAGTAAGATACAATGAGCAGTTCTTC. The rearrangement links TRBV14 to TRBJ2-1; D not certain. V shed 1 base and J shed 4 bases, with 5 bases lying between them. CDR1 SGHDN and CDR2 FVKESK come from the germline V gene. This CDR3 has 13 amino acids.

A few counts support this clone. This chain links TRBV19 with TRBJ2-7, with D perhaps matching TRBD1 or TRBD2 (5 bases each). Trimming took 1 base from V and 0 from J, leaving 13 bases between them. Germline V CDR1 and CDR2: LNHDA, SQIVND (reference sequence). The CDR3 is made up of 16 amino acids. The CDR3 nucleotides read TGTGCCAGTAGTATAGGGGGGATCTTCGGCTCCTACGAGCAGTACTTC. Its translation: CASSIGGIFGSYEQYF.

This chain's CDR3 is CASSSLSGGTDTQYF. The CDR3 nucleotides are TGTGCCAGCAGCTCGCTTAGCGGGGGCACAGATACGCAGTATTTT. The J gene is TRBJ2-3, the V gene TRBV5-8; 8 bases align to TRBD2. The CDR3 contains 15 residues. Germline CDR1 reads SGHTS; CDR2 reads YDEGEE. The ends lost 3 bases at V and 1 base at J; junction bases unmatched: 4.

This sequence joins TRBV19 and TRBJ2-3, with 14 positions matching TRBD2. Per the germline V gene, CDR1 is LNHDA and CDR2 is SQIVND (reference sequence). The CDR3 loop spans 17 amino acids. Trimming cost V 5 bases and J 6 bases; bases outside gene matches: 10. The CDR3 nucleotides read TGTGCCAGTAGTGCTTCCGGACTAGCGGGAGGTGTGGATACGCAGTATTTT. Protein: CASSASGLAGGVDTQYF.